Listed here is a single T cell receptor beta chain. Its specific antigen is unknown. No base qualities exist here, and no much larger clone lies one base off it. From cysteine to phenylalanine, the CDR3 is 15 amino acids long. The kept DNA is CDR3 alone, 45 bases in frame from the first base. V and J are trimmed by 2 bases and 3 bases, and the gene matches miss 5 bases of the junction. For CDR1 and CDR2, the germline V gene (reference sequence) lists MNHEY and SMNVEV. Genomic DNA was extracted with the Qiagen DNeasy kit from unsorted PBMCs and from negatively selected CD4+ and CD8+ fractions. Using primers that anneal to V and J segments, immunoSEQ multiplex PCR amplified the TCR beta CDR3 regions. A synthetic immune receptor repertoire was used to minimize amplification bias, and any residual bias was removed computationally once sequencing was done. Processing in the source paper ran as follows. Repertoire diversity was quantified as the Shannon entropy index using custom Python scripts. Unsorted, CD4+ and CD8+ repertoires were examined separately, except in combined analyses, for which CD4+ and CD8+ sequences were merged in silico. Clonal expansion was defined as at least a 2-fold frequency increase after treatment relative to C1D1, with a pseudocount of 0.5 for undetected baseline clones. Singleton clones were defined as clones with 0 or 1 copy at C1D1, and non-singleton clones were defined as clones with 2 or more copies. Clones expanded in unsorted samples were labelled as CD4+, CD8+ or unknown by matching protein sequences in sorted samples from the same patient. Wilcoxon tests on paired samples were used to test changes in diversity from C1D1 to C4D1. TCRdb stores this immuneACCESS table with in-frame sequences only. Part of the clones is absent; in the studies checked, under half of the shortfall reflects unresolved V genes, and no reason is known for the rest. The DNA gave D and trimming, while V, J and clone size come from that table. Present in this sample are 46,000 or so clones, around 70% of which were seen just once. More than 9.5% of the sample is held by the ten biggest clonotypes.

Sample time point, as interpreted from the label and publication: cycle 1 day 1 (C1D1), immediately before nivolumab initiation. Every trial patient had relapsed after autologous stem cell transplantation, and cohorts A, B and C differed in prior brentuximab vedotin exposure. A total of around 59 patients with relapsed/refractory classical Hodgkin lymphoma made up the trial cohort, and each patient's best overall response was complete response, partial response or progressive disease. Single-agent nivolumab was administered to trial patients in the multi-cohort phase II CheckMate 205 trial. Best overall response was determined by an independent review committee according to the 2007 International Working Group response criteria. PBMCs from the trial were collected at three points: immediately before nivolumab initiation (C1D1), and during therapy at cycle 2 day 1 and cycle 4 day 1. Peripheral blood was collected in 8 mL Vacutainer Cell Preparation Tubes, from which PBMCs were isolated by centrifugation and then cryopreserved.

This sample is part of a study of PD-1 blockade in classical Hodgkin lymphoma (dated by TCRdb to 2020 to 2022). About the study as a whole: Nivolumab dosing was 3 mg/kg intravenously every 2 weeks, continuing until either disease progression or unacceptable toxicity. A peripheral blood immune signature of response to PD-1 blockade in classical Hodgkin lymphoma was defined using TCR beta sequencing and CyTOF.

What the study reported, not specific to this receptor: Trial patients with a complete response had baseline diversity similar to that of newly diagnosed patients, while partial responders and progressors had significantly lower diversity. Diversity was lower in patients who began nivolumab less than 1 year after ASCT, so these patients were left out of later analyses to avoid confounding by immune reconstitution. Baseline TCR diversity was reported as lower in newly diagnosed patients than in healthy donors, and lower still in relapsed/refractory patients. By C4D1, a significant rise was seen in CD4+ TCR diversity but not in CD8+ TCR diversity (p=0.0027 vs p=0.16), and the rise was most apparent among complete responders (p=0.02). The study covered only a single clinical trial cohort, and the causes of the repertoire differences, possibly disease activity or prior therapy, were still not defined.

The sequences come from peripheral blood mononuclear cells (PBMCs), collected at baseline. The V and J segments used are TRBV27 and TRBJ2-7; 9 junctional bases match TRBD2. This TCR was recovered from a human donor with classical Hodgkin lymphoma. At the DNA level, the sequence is TGTGCCAGCAGTTTAGCGGCGGGAGGGGACTACGAGCAGTACTTC. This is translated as CASSLAAGGDYEQYF.